The 23 T cell receptor beta chains reported below all come from one sample, sequenced in a study of blood T cell repertoires in COVID-19. Assay used: immunoSEQ multiplex PCR; TCRdb lists only in-frame clones, some missing. The repertoire holds around 180,000 clones, with about 90% as singletons. Input material: peripheral blood. Every receptor here comes from an older man with active or convalescent COVID-19.

This chain joins TRBV10-2 and TRBJ1-1, with a tentative D call TRBD1 (5 bases). This CDR3 has 14 residues. V dropped 6 bases and J dropped 6 bases, with 17 bases sitting between them. In germline, CDR1 is WSHSY, CDR2 SAAADI. CDR3 sequence (DNA): TGCGCCAGCAGACTCCAGGGTTGGGAGGCTGAAGCTTTCTTT. It is translated as CASRLQGWEAEAFF.

The chain is built from TRBV7-2 and TRBJ1-1, with TRBD1 matching over 7 bases. Germline V gene sequence: CDR1 SGHTA, CDR2 FQGNSA. Trimming at V came to 5 bases and at J to 4 bases, leaving 7 bases not matched to a gene. This CDR3 has 14 amino acids. The CDR3 here is CASSIQGRGTEAFF. Written as DNA, the CDR3 is TGTGCCAGCAGCATACAGGGGCGGGGCACTGAAGCTTTCTTT.

The chain combines TRBV24-1 with TRBJ2-2; TRBD2 aligns across 7 bases. This CDR3 region has 16 residues. Germline CDR1 KGHDR, CDR2 SFDVKD. The J segment lost 5 bases and the V segment lost 3 bases, leaving 8 bases of the junction unmatched. CDR3 sequence: CATSDPSSGPTGELFF. CDR3 bases: TGTGCCACCAGTGATCCCTCTAGCGGACCTACCGGGGAGCTGTTTTTT.

This chain connects TRBV18 to TRBJ1-6; no firm D call. Germline CDR1 is KGHSH and CDR2 is LQKENI. The CDR3 spans 14 residues. V dropped 3 bases and J dropped 10 bases, with 13 bases sitting between them. CDR3 in DNA: TGTGCCAGCTCACCGGGCAGTCCCAACTCACCCCTCCACTTT. Its translation is CASSPGSPNSPLHF.

The CDR3 is CASSLQEGGNYGYTF. In nucleotides, the CDR3 is TGTGCCAGCAGCCTCCAGGAGGGTGGAAACTATGGCTACACCTTC. This chain uses TRBV7-6 with TRBJ1-2; the D is unclear. There are 15 residues in the CDR3. Germline loops: CDR1 SGHVS, CDR2 FNYEAQ. V was shortened by 5 bases and J by 2 bases, with 15 bases between the two germline ends.

V gene TRBV6-1 combines with J gene TRBJ1-4; 8 bases align to TRBD1. Germline lookup yields CDR1 MNHNS and CDR2 SASEGT. V gave up 9 bases and J gave up 8 bases; unmatched junction bases: 8. CDR3 length: 13 amino acids. The CDR3 protein is CASIGQGGEKLFF. The DNA of the CDR3 is TGTGCCAGTATCGGACAGGGAGGAGAAAAACTGTTTTTT.

V and J are TRBV7-2 and TRBJ2-7, with D tentatively TRBD2 (5 bases). Germline CDR1 is SGHTA and CDR2 is FQGNSA. This CDR3 region has 13 residues. V lost 5 bases and J 6 bases, leaving 14 bases between the germline ends. The CDR3 region has the DNA TGTGCCAGCAGCAACGGACTGGAGGTCGAGCAGTACTTC. This sequence encodes CASSNGLEVEQYF.

The chain is built from TRBV30 and TRBJ1-5; 12 bases map to TRBD1. The germline CDR1 and CDR2 sequences are GTSNPN and SVGIG (reference sequence). The V and J ends lost 8 bases and 7 bases, in that order; junction bases with no gene match: 12. The CDR3 is 15 amino acids. The CDR3 spells CAAEGTGGGRQPQHF. For the CDR3, the DNA is TGTGCCGCCGAGGGGACAGGGGGCGGAAGGCAGCCCCAGCATTTT.

The chain has TRBV19 and TRBJ1-4; the match to TRBD1 covers 7 bases. Germline trimming cut 6 bases from V and 3 bases from J; bases unmatched to any gene: 7. Looked up from germline, CDR1 is LNHDA and CDR2 is SQIVND (reference sequence). The CDR3 sequence is 15 residues long. The CDR3 reads CASSPPGQPNEKLFF. CDR3 sequence (DNA): TGTGCCAGTAGCCCGCCGGGACAGCCTAATGAAAAACTGTTTTTT.

The V gene is TRBV28, the J gene TRBJ2-1, with 9 bases that match TRBD2. V lost 6 bases, J lost 6 bases, and 9 bases stayed unmatched. The CDR3 runs to 15 residues. CDR1 MDHEN and CDR2 SYDVKM come from the germline V gene. The DNA for the CDR3 is TGTGCCAGCAGCCCCGGGCGGGAGGGCCGCAATGAGCAGTTCTTC. It codes for CASSPGREGRNEQFF.

The chain uses TRBV5-6 and TRBJ2-6; the D is unclear. Germline V gives CDR1 SGHDT, CDR2 YYEEEE. This CDR3 spans 14 amino acids. With 5 bases removed from V and 0 bases from J, the gap between germline ends came to 6 bases. CDR3 amino acids: CASSQASGANVLTF. The CDR3 bases are TGTGCCAGCAGTCAGGCCTCTGGGGCCAACGTCCTGACTTTC.

This chain joins TRBV7-2 and TRBJ1-5; TRBD1 aligns across 10 bases. The trim removed 6 bases at V and 4 bases at J, leaving 6 bases unmatched. Germline CDR1 and CDR2: SGHTA and FQGNSA. CDR3 length equals 15 residues. The CDR3 is CASRRQGAGNQPQHF. In DNA, the CDR3 is TGTGCCAGCAGGAGACAGGGGGCCGGGAATCAGCCCCAGCATTTT.

J is TRBJ2-5 and V is TRBV27, with 7 bases identical to TRBD2. Germline loops: CDR1 MNHEY, CDR2 SMNVEV (reference sequence). CDR3 length equals 18 residues. Trimming removed 4 bases from V and 1 base from J; junction bases left unmatched: 15. For the CDR3, the DNA is TGTGCCAGCAGTTGGGGCCCGAAGAGGGAGGGCCTCCAAGAGACCCAGTACTTC. Encoded protein: CASSWGPKREGLQETQYF.

There are a few counts of this clone. The V gene is TRBV18, the J gene TRBJ2-1, with 8 bases lining up with TRBD2. The CDR3 spans 12 residues. V was clipped by 4 bases and J by 14 bases; unmatched bases: 7. Germline-derived CDR1 and CDR2 are KGHSH and LQKENI. The CDR3: CASSLRTSPKFF. CDR3 sequence (DNA): TGTGCCAGCTCACTTAGGACTAGCCCAAAGTTCTTC.

J is TRBJ1-1 and V is TRBV6-4; D is unclear. Germline V gene data show CDR1 as MRHNA and CDR2 as SNTAGT. CDR3 length: 12 amino acids. Written as DNA, the CDR3 is TGTGCGAACCCTACGAGGGTCGTGGGAGCTTTCTTT. Amino acid sequence: CANPTRVVGAFF.

This clone turned up a few times. The V call is TRBV28, the J call TRBJ1-4; D remains ambiguous. V lost 2 bases and J 2 bases, leaving 9 bases between the germline ends. This CDR3 contains 15 residues. The V gene's germline CDR1 is MDHEN and CDR2 SYDVKM. DNA for the CDR3: TGTGCCAGCAGTTTACCGCCCAGGACTAATGAAAAACTGTTTTTT. Amino acids: CASSLPPRTNEKLFF.

This chain links TRBV11-2 with TRBJ1-1; D unresolved. The germline V gene encodes CDR1 SGHAT and CDR2 FQNNGV. The CDR3 sequence is 15 residues long. V shed 2 bases and J shed 1 base, with 11 bases lying between them. CDR3 bases: TGTGCCAGCAGCTTACTATCCGGGGAGAACACTGAAGCTTTCTTT. Its translation: CASSLLSGENTEAFF. Drawing the rest from reference TRBV11-2 and TRBJ1-1, the complete variable domain is EAGVAQSPRYKIIEKRQSVAFWCNPISGHATLYWYQQILGQGPKLLIQFQNNGVVDDSQLPKDRFSAERLKGVDSTLKIQPAKLEDSAVYLCASSLLSGENTEAFFGQGTRLTVV.

The chain is built from TRBV15 and TRBJ2-4; perhaps TRBD1 as D (6 bases). V was pared by 2 bases and J by 1 base, with 9 bases between. The CDR3 runs 15 residues. The germline CDR1 and CDR2 sequences are LNHNV and YYDKDF (reference sequence). The CDR3 sequence is CATSRRGLAKNIQYF. CDR3 coding DNA: TGTGCCACCAGCAGAAGGGGGTTGGCCAAAAACATTCAGTACTTC.

V and J are TRBV9 and TRBJ2-2; perhaps TRBD2 as D (7 bases). V lost 7 bases, J lost 4 bases, and 14 bases lay in between. This CDR3 contains 14 residues. Germline-derived CDR1 and CDR2 are SGDLS and YYNGEE. CDR3 amino acids: CASRGGGVTGELFF. The CDR3 region has the DNA TGTGCCAGCCGGGGAGGGGGAGTCACCGGGGAGCTGTTTTTT.

V usage is TRBV9 and J usage is TRBJ1-1; TRBD1 matches at 7 bases. Germline trimming cut 0 bases from V and 3 bases from J; bases unmatched to any gene: 2. This CDR3 is 14 amino acids long. CDR1 is SGDLS and CDR2 is YYNGEE in the germline V gene. The CDR3 DNA reads as TGTGCCAGCAGCGTAGAGGGACAGTACACTGAAGCTTTCTTT. The encoded protein is CASSVEGQYTEAFF.

J is TRBJ1-1 and V is TRBV27; D is ambiguous. This CDR3 region has 14 residues. V lost 0 bases and J 6 bases, leaving 11 bases between the germline ends. Germline-derived CDR1 and CDR2 are MNHEY and SMNVEV (reference sequence). CDR3 in amino acids: CASSLSREWAEAFF. CDR3 nucleotide sequence: TGTGCCAGCAGTTTATCCCGGGAATGGGCTGAAGCTTTCTTT.

This clone was found a few times. The chain recombines TRBV28 with TRBJ1-2; 7 bases are a match to TRBD1. The CDR3 consists of 15 residues. The J segment lost 4 bases and the V segment lost 7 bases, leaving 12 bases of the junction unmatched. CDR1 and CDR2 (germline): MDHEN, SYDVKM. CDR3 residues: CASTKPGQLSYGYTF. The DNA of the CDR3 is TGTGCCAGCACCAAACCGGGACAGCTTTCCTATGGCTACACCTTC.

The chain links TRBV11-2 to TRBJ2-3, with TRBD1 matching over 7 bases. CDR3 length: 16 amino acids. Germline V CDR1 and CDR2: SGHAT, FQNNGV. V lost 5 bases, J lost 2 bases, and 10 bases stayed unmatched. The CDR3 sequence: CASSPSRGYFTDTQYF. CDR3 DNA: TGTGCCAGCAGCCCCTCCAGGGGGTATTTCACAGATACGCAGTATTTT.